Shown below are 5 T cell receptor beta chains from a single sample sequenced in a study of OX40 agonist ivuxolimab in advanced cancers. Data came from immunoSEQ multiplex PCR; TCRdb stores just in-frame clones and leaves some out. This table holds 50,000 to 65,000 clones, 92% found once. The sample in question was CD4+ or CD8+ T cells sorted from blood, obtained in a trial of the OX40 agonist ivuxolimab. These receptors were collected from an adult with an advanced solid tumor such as melanoma, head and neck, liver or kidney cancer.

The CDR3 DNA is TGTGCCATCAGTGTTCTTCCAGGGCACATGAACACTGAAGCTTTCTTT. It codes for CAISVLPGHMNTEAFF. This chain uses TRBV10-3 with TRBJ1-1; D may be TRBD1 (5 bases). Trimming shortened V by 4 bases and J by 0 bases, and 15 bases separated the two germline ends. Per germline, CDR1 ENHRY and CDR2 SYGVKD. The CDR3 has 16 amino acids.

This chain joins TRBV6-1 and TRBJ2-5; possibly TRBD2 for D (5 bases). V shed 1 base and J shed 11 bases, with 14 bases lying between them. CDR1 is MNHNS and CDR2 is SASEGT in the germline V gene. The CDR3 is 13 amino acids. CDR3: CASSEDWVEEQYF. CDR3 bases: TGTGCCAGCAGTGAAGACTGGGTGGAGGAGCAGTACTTC.

The chain joins TRBV13 to TRBJ1-2; 7 bases fit TRBD1. V lost 3 bases to trimming and J lost 8 bases; unmatched junction nucleotides: 12. From germline, CDR1 is PRHDT and CDR2 FYEKMQ (reference sequence). This CDR3 region has 15 residues. DNA for the CDR3: TGTGCCAGCAGCTTCGGGTCTGTACAGGGGCAAGGCTACACCTTC. This encodes CASSFGSVQGQGYTF.

The CDR3 region is CASSLGDRVNYGYTF. CDR3 nucleotide sequence: TGTGCCAGCAGCTTAGGGGACAGGGTAAACTATGGCTACACCTTC. The chain combines TRBV7-9 with TRBJ1-2; 9 nucleotides align to TRBD1. The germline V gene has CDR1 SEHNR and CDR2 FQNEAQ (reference sequence). The CDR3 consists of 15 residues. With 1 base clipped from V and 2 bases from J, the junction kept 2 bases outside the gene matches. Full variable domain (missing parts from reference TRBV7-9 and TRBJ1-2): DTGVSQNPRHKITKRGQNVTFRCDPISEHNRLYWYRQTLGQGPEFLTYFQNEAQLEKSRLLSDRFSAERPKGSFSTLEIQRTEQGDSAMYLCASSLGDRVNYGYTFGSGTRLTVV.

This chain connects TRBV12-5 to TRBJ1-5; D remains ambiguous. This CDR3 has 13 residues. CDR1 is LGHNT and CDR2 is FRNRAP in the germline V gene. Trimming removed 0 bases from V and 6 bases from J, with 6 bases in between. CDR3: CASGLVQSQPQHF. DNA for the CDR3: TGTGCTAGTGGTTTGGTACAGAGTCAGCCCCAGCATTTT.